The clone carrying this T cell receptor beta chain was found a few times. These data are taken from a study of blood T cells in healthy people across ages. Every participating donor contributed roughly 10 milliliters of peripheral blood through a draw. V gave up 7 bases and J gave up 4 bases, with 9 bases separating them. Germline V lookup: CDR1 MDHEN, CDR2 SYDVKM. CDR3 length equals 12 residues. A sample-barcoded 5' primer and a J-beta primer mix were used in a second PCR of about 7 to 12 cycles. One entry per CDR3 protein, called by TCRdb with MiXCR from the 5' RACE reads. The table shows 920,000 or so distinct CDR3 sequences, with more than 35% occurring only once.

The chain is built from TRBV28 and TRBJ2-3; a weak D match, TRBD1 (5 bases). Sequenced input: blood. The TCR comes from an older woman in good health. CDR3 loop: CASTQGPDTQYF. CDR3 bases: TGTGCCAGCACCCAGGGTCCAGATACGCAGTATTTT.